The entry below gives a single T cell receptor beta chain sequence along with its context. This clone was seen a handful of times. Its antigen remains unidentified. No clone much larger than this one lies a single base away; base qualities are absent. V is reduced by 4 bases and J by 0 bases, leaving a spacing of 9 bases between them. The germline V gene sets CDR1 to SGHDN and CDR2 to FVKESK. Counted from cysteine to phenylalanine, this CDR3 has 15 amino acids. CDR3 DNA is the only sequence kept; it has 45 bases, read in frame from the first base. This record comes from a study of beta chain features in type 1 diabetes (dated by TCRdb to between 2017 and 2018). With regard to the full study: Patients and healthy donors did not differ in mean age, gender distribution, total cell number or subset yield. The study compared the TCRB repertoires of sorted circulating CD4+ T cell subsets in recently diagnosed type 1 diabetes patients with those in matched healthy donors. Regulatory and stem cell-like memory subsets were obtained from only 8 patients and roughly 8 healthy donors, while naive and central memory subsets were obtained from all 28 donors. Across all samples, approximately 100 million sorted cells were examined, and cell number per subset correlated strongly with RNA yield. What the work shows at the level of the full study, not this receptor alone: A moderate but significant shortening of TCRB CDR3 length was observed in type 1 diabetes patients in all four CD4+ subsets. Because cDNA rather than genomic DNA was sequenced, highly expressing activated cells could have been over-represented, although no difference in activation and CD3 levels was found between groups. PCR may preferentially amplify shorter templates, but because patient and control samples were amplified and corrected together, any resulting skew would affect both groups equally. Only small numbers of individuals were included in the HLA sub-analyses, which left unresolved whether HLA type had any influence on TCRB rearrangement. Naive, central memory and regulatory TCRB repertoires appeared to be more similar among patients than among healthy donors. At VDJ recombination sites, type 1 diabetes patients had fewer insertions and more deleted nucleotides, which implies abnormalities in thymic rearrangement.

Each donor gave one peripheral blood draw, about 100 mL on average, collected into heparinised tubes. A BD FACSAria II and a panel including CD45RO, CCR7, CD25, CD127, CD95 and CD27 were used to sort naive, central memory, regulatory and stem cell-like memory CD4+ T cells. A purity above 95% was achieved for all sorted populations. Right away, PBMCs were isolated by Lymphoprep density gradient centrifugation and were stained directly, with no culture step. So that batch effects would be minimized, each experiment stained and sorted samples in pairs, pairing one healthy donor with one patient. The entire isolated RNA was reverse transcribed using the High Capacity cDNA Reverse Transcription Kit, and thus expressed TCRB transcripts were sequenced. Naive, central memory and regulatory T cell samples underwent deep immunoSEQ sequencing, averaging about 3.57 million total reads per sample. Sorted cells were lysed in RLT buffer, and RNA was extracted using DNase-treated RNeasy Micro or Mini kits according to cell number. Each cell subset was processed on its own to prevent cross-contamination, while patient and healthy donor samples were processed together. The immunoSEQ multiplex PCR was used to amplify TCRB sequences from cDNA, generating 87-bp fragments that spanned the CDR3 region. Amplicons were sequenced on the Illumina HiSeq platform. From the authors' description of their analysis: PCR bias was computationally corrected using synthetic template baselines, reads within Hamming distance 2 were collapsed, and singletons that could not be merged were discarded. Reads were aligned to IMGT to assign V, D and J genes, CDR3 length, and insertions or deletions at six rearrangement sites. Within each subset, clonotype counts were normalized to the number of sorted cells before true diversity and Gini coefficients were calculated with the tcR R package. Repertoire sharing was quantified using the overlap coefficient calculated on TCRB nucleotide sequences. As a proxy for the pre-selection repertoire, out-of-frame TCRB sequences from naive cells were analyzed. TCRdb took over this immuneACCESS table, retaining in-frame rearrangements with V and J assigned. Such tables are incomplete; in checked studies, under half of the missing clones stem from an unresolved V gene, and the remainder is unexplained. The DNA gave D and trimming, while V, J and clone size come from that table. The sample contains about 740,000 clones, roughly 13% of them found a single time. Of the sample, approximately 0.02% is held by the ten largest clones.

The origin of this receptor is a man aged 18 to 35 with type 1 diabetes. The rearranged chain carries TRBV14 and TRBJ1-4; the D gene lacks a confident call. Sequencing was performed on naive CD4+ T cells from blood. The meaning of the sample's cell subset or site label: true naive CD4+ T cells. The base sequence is TGTGCCAGCAGCCCTGGACTAACAACTAATGAAAAACTGTTTTTT. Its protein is CASSPGLTTNEKLFF.